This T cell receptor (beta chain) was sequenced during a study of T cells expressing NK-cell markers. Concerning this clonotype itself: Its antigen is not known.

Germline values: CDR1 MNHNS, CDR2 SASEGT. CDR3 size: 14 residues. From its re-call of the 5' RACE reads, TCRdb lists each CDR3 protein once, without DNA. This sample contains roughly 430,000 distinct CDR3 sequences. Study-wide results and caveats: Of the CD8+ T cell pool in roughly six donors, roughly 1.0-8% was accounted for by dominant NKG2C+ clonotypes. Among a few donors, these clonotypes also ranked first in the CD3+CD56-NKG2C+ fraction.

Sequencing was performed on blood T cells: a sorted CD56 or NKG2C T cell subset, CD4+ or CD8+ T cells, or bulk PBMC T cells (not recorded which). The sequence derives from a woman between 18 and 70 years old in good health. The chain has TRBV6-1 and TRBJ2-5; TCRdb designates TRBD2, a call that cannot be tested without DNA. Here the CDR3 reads CASRRGLGLETQYF.